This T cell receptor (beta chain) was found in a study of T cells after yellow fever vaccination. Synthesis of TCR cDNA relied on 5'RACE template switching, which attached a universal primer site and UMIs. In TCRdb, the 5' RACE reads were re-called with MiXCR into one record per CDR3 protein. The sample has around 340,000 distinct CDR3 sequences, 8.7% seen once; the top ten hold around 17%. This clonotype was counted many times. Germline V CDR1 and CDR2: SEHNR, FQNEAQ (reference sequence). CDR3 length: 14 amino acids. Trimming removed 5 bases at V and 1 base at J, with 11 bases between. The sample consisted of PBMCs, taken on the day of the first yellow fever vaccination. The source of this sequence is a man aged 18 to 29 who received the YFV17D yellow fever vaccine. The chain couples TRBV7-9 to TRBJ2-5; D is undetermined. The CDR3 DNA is TGTGCCAGCAGCCTCCTCGTACTCCAAGAGACCCAGTACTTC. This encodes CASSLLVLQETQYF. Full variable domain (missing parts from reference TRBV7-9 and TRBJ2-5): DTGVSQNPRHKITKRGQNVTFRCDPISEHNRLYWYRQTLGQGPEFLTYFQNEAQLEKSRLLSDRFSAERPKGSFSTLEIQRTEQGDSAMYLCASSLLVLQETQYFGPGTRLLVL.